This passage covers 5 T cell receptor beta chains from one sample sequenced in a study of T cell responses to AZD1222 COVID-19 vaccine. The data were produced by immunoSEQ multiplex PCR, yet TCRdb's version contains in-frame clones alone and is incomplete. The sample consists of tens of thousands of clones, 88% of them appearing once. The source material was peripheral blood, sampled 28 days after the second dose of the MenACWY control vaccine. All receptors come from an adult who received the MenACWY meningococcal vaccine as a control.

As DNA, the CDR3 is TGTGCCAGTAGTCCGACCCTCAGGAGCTCTGGAAACACCATATATTTT. Translation gives CASSPTLRSSGNTIYF. V usage is TRBV19 and J usage is TRBJ1-3; D call uncertain. V lost 5 bases and J lost 0, with 14 bases in between. This CDR3 comprises 16 residues. The germline CDR1 and CDR2 sequences are LNHDA and SQIVND (reference sequence).

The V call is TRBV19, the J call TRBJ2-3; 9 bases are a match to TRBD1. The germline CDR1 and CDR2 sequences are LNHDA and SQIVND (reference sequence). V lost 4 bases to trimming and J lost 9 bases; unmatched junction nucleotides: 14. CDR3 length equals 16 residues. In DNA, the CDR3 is TGTGCCAGTAGTACAATTCCGGGACAGGGAGGTGGCACGCAGTATTTT. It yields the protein CASSTIPGQGGGTQYF.

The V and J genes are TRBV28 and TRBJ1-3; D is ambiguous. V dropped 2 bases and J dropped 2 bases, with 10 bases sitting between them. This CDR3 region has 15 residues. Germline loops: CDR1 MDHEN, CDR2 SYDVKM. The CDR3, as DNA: TGTGCCAGCAGTTTACCGGGGAGGGCTGGAAACACCATATATTTT. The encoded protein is CASSLPGRAGNTIYF.

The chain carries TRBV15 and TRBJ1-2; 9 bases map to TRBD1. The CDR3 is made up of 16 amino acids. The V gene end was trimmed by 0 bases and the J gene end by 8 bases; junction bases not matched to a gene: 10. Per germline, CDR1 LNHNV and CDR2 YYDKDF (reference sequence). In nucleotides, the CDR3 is TGTGCCACCAGCAGAGACTACCGGACAGGGGAAGAAGGCTACACCTTC. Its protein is CATSRDYRTGEEGYTF.

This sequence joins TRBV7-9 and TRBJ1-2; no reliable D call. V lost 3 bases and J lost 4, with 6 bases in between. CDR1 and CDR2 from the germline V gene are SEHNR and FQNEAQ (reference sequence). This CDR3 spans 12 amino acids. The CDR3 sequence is CASSLSSYGYTF. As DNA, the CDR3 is TGTGCCAGCAGCTTGTCGAGCTATGGCTACACCTTC.